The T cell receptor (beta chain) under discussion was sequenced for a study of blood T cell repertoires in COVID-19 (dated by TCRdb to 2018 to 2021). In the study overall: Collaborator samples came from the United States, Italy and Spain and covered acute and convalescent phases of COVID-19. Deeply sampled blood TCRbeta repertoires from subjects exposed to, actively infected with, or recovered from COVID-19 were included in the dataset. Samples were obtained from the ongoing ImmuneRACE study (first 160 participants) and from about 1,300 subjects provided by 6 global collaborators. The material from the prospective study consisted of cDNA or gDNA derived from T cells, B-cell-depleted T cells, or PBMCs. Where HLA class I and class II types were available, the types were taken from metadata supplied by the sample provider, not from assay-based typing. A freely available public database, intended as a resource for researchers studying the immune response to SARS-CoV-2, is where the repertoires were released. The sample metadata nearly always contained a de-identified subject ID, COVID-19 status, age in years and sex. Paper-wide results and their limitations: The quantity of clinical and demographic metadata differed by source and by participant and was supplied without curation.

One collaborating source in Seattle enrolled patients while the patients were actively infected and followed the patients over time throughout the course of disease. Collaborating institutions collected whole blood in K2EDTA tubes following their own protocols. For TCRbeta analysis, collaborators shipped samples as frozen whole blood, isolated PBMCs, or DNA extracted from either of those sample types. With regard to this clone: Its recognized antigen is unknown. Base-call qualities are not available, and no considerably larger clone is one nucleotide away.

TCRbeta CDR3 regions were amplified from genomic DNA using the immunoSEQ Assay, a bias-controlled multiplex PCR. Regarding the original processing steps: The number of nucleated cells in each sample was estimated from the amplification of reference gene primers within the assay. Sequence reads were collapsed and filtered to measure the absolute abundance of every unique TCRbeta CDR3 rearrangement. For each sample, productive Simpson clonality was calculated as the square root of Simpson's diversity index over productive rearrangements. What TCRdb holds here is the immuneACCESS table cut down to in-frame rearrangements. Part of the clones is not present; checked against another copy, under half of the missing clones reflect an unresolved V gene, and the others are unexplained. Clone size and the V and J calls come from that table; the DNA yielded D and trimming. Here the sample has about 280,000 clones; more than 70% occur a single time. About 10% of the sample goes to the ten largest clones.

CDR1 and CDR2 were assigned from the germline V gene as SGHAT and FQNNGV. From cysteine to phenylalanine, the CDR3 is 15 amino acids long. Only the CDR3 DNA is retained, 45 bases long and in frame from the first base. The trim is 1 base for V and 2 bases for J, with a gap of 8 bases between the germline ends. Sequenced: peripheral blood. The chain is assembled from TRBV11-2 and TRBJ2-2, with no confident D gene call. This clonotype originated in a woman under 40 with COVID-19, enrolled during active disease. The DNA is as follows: TGTGCCAGCAGCTTAGGGCGGTTAAACACCGGGGAGCTGTTTTTT. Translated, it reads CASSLGRLNTGELFF.